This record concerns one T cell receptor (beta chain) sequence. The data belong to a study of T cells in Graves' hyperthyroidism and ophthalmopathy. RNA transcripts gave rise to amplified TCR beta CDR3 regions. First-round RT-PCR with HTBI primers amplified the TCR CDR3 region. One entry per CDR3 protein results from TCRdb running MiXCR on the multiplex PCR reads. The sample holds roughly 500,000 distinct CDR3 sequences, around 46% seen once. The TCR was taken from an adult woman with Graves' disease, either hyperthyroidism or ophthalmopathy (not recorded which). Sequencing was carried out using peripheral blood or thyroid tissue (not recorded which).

DNA of the CDR3: TGCAGTGCTAGAGCGCCGGGGGACAAGGTCGGAGAGACCCAGTACTTC. Translation gives CSARAPGDKVGETQYF. The gene calls are TRBV20-1 and TRBJ2-5; D tentatively fits TRBD1 or TRBD2 (6 bases each). Germline lookup yields CDR1 DFQATT and CDR2 SNEGSKA (reference sequence). Trimming shortened V by 1 base and J by 4 bases, and 19 bases separated the two germline ends. The CDR3 is 16 residues long.